This T cell receptor (beta chain) was profiled in a study of blood T cells in healthy people across ages. They isolated at least 6.5 million PBMCs from each sample. After removal of 4 bases from V and 2 bases from J, the junction contained 5 bases not matched to a gene. The CDR3 runs to 15 residues. The germline V gene has CDR1 KGHDR and CDR2 SFDVKD. A sample-barcoded 5' primer and a J-beta primer mix were used in a second PCR of roughly 7 to 12 cycles. TCRdb reprocessed the 5' RACE reads via MiXCR and lists one record per CDR3 protein. The sample carries more than 750,000 distinct CDR3 sequences, about 29% recorded once. A further study also used this sample, focusing on T cells of mothers and their children.

The rearrangement joins TRBV24-1 to TRBJ2-3; the match to TRBD1 covers 7 bases. The source of this sequence is a woman aged 40-49 years in good health. Sequenced material: blood. CDR3 nucleotides: TGTGCCACCAGTGACGCGACAGGGACCACAGATACGCAGTATTTT. Protein sequence: CATSDATGTTDTQYF.